A single sample gave rise to the 24 T cell receptor beta chains below, sequenced in a study of T cells expressing NK-cell markers. Using the 5' RACE reads, TCRdb records one entry per CDR3 protein without DNA. The listing records 250,000 or so distinct CDR3 sequences. The sequenced sample consisted of blood T cells: a sorted CD56 or NKG2C T cell subset, CD4+ or CD8+ T cells, or bulk PBMC T cells (not recorded which). Source of these receptors: a woman between 18 and 70 years old in good health.

The rearrangement links TRBV12-3 or TRBV12-4 to TRBJ1-1; without DNA, the TCRdb call of TRBD1 cannot be checked. The CDR3 covers 14 residues. CDR3 sequence: CASTSGGLNTEAFF.

The V and J genes are TRBV29-1 and TRBJ1-2. The CDR3 is 12 residues long. CDR1 is SQVTM, CDR2 ANQGSEA, per germline. The CDR3 protein is CSVENQSYGYTF.

The CDR3 region is CASGDREEYYNEQFF. V gene TRBV9 combines with J gene TRBJ2-1; the D gene TCRdb calls, TRBD1, cannot be checked with no DNA. The CDR3 runs 15 residues. Germline CDR1 SGDLS, CDR2 YYNGEE.

The CDR3 loop is CASSQGGGTRDYGYTF. This sequence joins TRBV4-3 and TRBJ1-2; TCRdb's D gene call, TRBD1, goes unchecked for lack of DNA. Germline lookup yields CDR1 LGHNA and CDR2 YSLEER. The CDR3 length is 16 residues.

The chain combines TRBV20-1 with TRBJ2-3. Germline CDR1 and CDR2: DFQATT and SNEGSKA (reference sequence). The CDR3 has 13 amino acids. CDR3 sequence reads: CSARHTSTDTQYF.

V and J are TRBV6-1 and TRBJ2-3; TCRdb lists TRBD2, though no DNA is available to test this call. The CDR3 runs 15 residues. Germline assignment: CDR1 MNHNS and CDR2 SASEGT. The CDR3 is CASSGRSLRLDTQYF.

This chain connects TRBV5-6 to TRBJ1-5; TCRdb returns TRBD1, unconfirmable since there is no DNA. The germline V gene has CDR1 SGHDT and CDR2 YYEEEE. There are 16 residues in the CDR3. The CDR3 region is CASSFPPRVGGQPQHF.

The chain couples TRBV24-1 to TRBJ2-6; there is no DNA to check the TCRdb D call of TRBD1. The germline gives CDR1 KGHDR, CDR2 SFDVKD. The CDR3 is 17 residues long. The CDR3 sequence: CATSDRRGAQGANVLTF.

This CDR3 reads CASSSDGYSYNEQFF. This chain links TRBV11-3 with TRBJ2-1. The germline V gene has CDR1 SGHNT and CDR2 YENEEA. The CDR3 consists of 15 residues.

V gene TRBV6-1 combines with J gene TRBJ2-3; the D gene TCRdb calls, TRBD1, cannot be checked with no DNA. The CDR3 sequence is 15 residues long. The V gene's germline CDR1 is MNHNS and CDR2 SASEGT. The CDR3 spells CASSETVRDARGLYF.

This chain uses TRBV12-3 or TRBV12-4 with TRBJ2-5; the TCRdb D gene call, TRBD2, has no DNA to confirm it. The CDR3 covers 16 residues. CDR3 sequence reads: CASSFTSGRAGETQYF.

The rearrangement uses TRBV4-2 and TRBJ1-6. The germline gives CDR1 LGHNA, CDR2 YNFKEQ. CDR3 length: 18 residues. CDR3 loop: CASSQDTQSSSYNSPLHF.

The chain recombines TRBV12-3 or TRBV12-4 with TRBJ2-5; TCRdb's D call, TRBD2, is unchecked because there is no DNA. This CDR3 comprises 12 residues. The CDR3 protein is CASSSSSGTQYF.

The chain uses TRBV7-2 and TRBJ2-3; the TCRdb D gene call, TRBD2, has no DNA to confirm it. CDR1 and CDR2 from the germline V gene are SGHTA and FQGNSA. The CDR3 length is 17 residues. The CDR3 here is CASSSDLAGGRRDTQYF. The whole variable domain, remainder taken from reference TRBV7-2 and TRBJ2-3, is GAGVSQSPSNKVTEKGKDVELRCDPISGHTALYWYRQSLGQGLEFLIYFQGNSAPDKSGLPSDRFSAERTGGSVSTLTIQRTQQEDSAVYLCASSSDLAGGRRDTQYFGPGTRLTVL.

This clonotype is medium-sized (0.01 to 0.1%) by frequency. V is TRBV5-1 and J is TRBJ2-1. The CDR3 has 13 amino acids. The germline V gene encodes CDR1 SGHRS and CDR2 YFSETQ. CDR3 residues: CASSSWGGNEQFF.

The CDR3 loop is CASSLYPDRGVGNQPQHF. The J gene is TRBJ1-5, the V gene TRBV5-1; lacking DNA, the TRBD1 call made by TCRdb goes unchecked. The germline gives CDR1 SGHRS, CDR2 YFSETQ. CDR3 length: 18 residues.

The chain combines TRBV29-1 with TRBJ2-3; no DNA is available, so the TRBD1 call from TCRdb remains unchecked. This CDR3 has 13 residues. Germline lookup yields CDR1 SQVTM and CDR2 ANQGSEA. CDR3 loop: CSVVTGGRDTQYF.

The chain uses TRBV5-1 and TRBJ1-4. Germline V gene sequence: CDR1 SGHRS, CDR2 YFSETQ. The CDR3 covers 14 residues. CDR3 loop: CASRPDVENEKLFF.

This chain uses TRBV4-1 with TRBJ1-2; TCRdb selects TRBD1, and the lack of DNA leaves this call unchecked. This CDR3 is 19 amino acids long. Germline V gene data show CDR1 as MGHRA and CDR2 as YSYEKL. The chain's CDR3 is CASSPGTGGGRGPNYGYTF.

CDR3 region: CASSQTQTGETQYF. The chain links TRBV6-2 or TRBV6-3 to TRBJ2-5. This CDR3 comprises 14 residues. Germline assignment: CDR1 MNHEY and CDR2 SVGEGT.

The rearrangement links TRBV25-1 to TRBJ1-1; TCRdb proposes TRBD1, but this gene call is untestable without DNA. This CDR3 contains 13 residues. Germline V gene data show CDR1 as MGHDK and CDR2 as SYGVNS. CDR3 sequence: CASRDREYTEAFF. Full variable domain (outside the CDR3, taken from reference TRBV25-1 and TRBJ1-1): EADIYQTPRYLVIGTGKKITLECSQTMGHDKMYWYQQDPGMELHLIHYSYGVNSTEKGDLSSESTVSRIRTEHFPLTLESARPSHTSQYLCASRDREYTEAFFGQGTRLTVV.

This rearrangement joins TRBV20-1 to TRBJ2-1; TCRdb reports TRBD2, a call that lacks DNA to check it against. CDR1 is DFQATT and CDR2 is SNEGSKA in the germline V gene (reference sequence). This CDR3 contains 16 residues. CDR3 amino acids: CSATKTSGSSYNEQFF.

The V call is TRBV6-5, the J call TRBJ1-6; TCRdb selects TRBD1, and the lack of DNA leaves this call unchecked. The CDR3 is made up of 19 amino acids. Per germline, CDR1 MNHEY and CDR2 SVGAGI. CDR3: CASSFGTARTGNSNSPLHF.

The chain couples TRBV6-5 to TRBJ1-1. CDR3 length equals 14 residues. The germline V gene has CDR1 MNHEY and CDR2 SVGAGI. The CDR3 spells CASTSVRLNTEAFF.